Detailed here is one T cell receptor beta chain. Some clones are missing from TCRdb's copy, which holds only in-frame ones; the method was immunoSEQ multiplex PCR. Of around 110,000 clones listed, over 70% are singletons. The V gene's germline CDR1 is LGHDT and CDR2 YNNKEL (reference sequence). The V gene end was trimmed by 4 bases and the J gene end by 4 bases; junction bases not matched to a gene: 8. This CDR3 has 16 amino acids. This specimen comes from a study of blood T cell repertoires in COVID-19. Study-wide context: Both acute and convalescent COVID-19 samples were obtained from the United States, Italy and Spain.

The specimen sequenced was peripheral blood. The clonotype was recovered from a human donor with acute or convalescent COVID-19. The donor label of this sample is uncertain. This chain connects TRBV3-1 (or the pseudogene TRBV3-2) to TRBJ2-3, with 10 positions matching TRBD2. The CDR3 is CASSLRAGGPADTQYF. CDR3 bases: TGTGCCAGCAGCCTTCGAGCGGGGGGGCCAGCAGATACGCAGTATTTT.